This is a list of T cell receptor beta chains from one sample in a study of blood T cells in healthy people across ages. TCRdb reprocessed the 5' RACE reads via MiXCR and lists one record per CDR3 protein. The table includes hundreds of thousands of distinct CDR3 sequences, roughly 50% detected once. The material sequenced was blood. Source of these receptors: a woman in her sixties in good health. Both conserved end residues are part of each CDR3. D genes are given only for firm matches. Clone sizes are given selectively: once, few, many, or a class where the clone is expanded.

v_call,cdr3_length,j_call,clone_size,d_call,cdr3_nt,cdr3_aa
TRBV6-2/TRBV6-3,15,TRBJ2-7,-,TRBD1,TGTGCCAGCAGTTACCCGGGACAGCTCTCCTACGAGCAGTACTTC,CASSYPGQLSYEQYF
TRBV6-5,15,TRBJ2-7,-,TRBD1,TGTGCCAGCAGTCAAAAGGACAGGGGGCATTACGAGCAGTACTTC,CASSQKDRGHYEQYF
TRBV27,15,TRBJ2-1,-,-,TGTGCCAGCAGTTTATCGTCCCTAGGGTTTGGGGAGCAGTTCTTC,CASSLSSLGFGEQFF
TRBV5-1,18,TRBJ2-3,many,-,TGCGCCAGCAGCCTGGACGGGGCTACTAGTGGGCTCACAGATACGCAGTATTTT,CASSLDGATSGLTDTQYF
TRBV7-2,13,TRBJ2-1,-,-,TGTGCCAGCAGCGTAGCGGAAAACAATGAGCAGTTCTTC,CASSVAENNEQFF
TRBV7-2,15,TRBJ2-5,-,-,TGTGCCAGCAGCTTAGCGCGGTGGGGATACGAGACCCAGTACTTC,CASSLARWGYETQYF
TRBV7-2,15,TRBJ1-2,-,TRBD1,TGTGCCAGCAGCCAACCGACAGGGGTAAACTATGGCTACACCTTC,CASSQPTGVNYGYTF
TRBV5-1,13,TRBJ1-5,-,-,TGCGCCAGCAGCTCCAGGGGCGGTCAGCCCCAGCATTTT,CASSSRGGQPQHF
TRBV6-1,13,TRBJ1-1,-,-,TGTGCCAGCGCAAAGACGTTGAACACTGAAGCTTTCTTT,CASAKTLNTEAFF
TRBV6-2/TRBV6-3,16,TRBJ2-7,-,TRBD2,TGTGCCAGCAGCCCACAAACTAGCGGGAGCTCCTACGAGCAGTACTTC,CASSPQTSGSSYEQYF
TRBV14,13,TRBJ2-3,few,-,TGTGCCAGCAGCCCCGAGAGGTCGGTTCCGCAGTATTTT,CASSPERSVPQYF
TRBV10-2,13,TRBJ2-1,many,-,TGCGCCAGCAGTGAGATCCCTTACAATGAGCAGTTCTTC,CASSEIPYNEQFF
TRBV5-1,14,TRBJ1-1,-,-,TGCGCCAGCAGCTCGAGCCAACCGAACACTGAAGCTTTCTTT,CASSSSQPNTEAFF
TRBV7-2,13,TRBJ1-5,-,-,TGTGCCAGCAGCCTTAGAGACGGTCAGCCCCAGCATTTT,CASSLRDGQPQHF
TRBV7-9,13,TRBJ1-2,-,-,TGTGCCAGCAGCTTAGTAGAGAATTATGGCTACACCTTC,CASSLVENYGYTF
TRBV7-3,19,TRBJ2-1,once,TRBD2,TGTGCCAGCAGCTTCCAAGGCACCTCCAGCGGGAGGGCGAAGAATGAGCAGTTCTTC,CASSFQGTSSGRAKNEQFF
TRBV7-2,15,TRBJ2-3,once,-,TGTGCCAGCAGCTTAGAAGGGCAGCCGACAGATACGCAGTATTTT,CASSLEGQPTDTQYF
TRBV7-2,16,TRBJ2-1,-,TRBD2,TGTGCCAGCAGCTTAGCGCCTAGCGGCACCTACAATGAGCAGTTCTTC,CASSLAPSGTYNEQFF
TRBV29-1,13,TRBJ2-7,few,TRBD2,TGCAGCGTTGATAGCGGGCCGGGTTACGAGCAGTACTTC,CSVDSGPGYEQYF
TRBV29-1,15,TRBJ2-7,few,-,TGCAGCGTTGCCCCTTATCTCGGGACAAACTACGAGCAGTACTTC,CSVAPYLGTNYEQYF
TRBV6-1,15,TRBJ2-7,-,TRBD1,TGTGCCAGCAGTGAAAAAACTACAGGGGTCTACGAGCAGTACTTC,CASSEKTTGVYEQYF
TRBV9,14,TRBJ2-7,-,-,TGTGCCAGCAGCGGCGGGGACTCAGACTACGAGCAGTACTTC,CASSGGDSDYEQYF
TRBV19,15,TRBJ2-3,-,-,TGTGCCAGTAGTATGGATGTGGGACGAACAGATACGCAGTATTTT,CASSMDVGRTDTQYF
TRBV9,14,TRBJ2-1,many,TRBD2,TGTGCCAGCAGCGTAGGACTAGCGGAAAATGAGCAGTTCTTC,CASSVGLAENEQFF
TRBV7-9,12,TRBJ1-2,few,-,TGTGCCAGCAGCTGGGTACAGGGTAGCTACACCTTC,CASSWVQGSYTF
TRBV7-2,15,TRBJ2-7,-,TRBD1,TGTGCCAGCAGCCGACGAGTTGGACAGGGCGACGAGCAGTACTTC,CASSRRVGQGDEQYF
TRBV7-8,17,TRBJ2-7,few,-,TGTGCCAGCAGCTTAGCTCGTTGGCTCTCAAGGCCCTACGAGCAGTACTTC,CASSLARWLSRPYEQYF
TRBV7-2,15,TRBJ2-1,-,-,TGTGCCAGCAGCTTAATGGTGGCCTCCTACAATGAGCAGTTCTTC,CASSLMVASYNEQFF
TRBV18,16,TRBJ2-4,few,-,TGTGCCAGCTCACCGGTATCGGGAATAGCCAAAAACATTCAGTACTTC,CASSPVSGIAKNIQYF
TRBV28,15,TRBJ2-7,few,TRBD2,TGTGCCAGCAGTTTAGGGACTAGCGACTCCTACGAGCAGTACTTC,CASSLGTSDSYEQYF
TRBV6-6,15,TRBJ2-5,-,TRBD1,TGTGCCAGCAGTCGACGACAGGGATCCCAAGAGACCCAGTACTTC,CASSRRQGSQETQYF
TRBV7-2,15,TRBJ2-5,-,TRBD1,TGTGCCAGCAGCTACGGACAGGGAAGACAAGAGACCCAGTACTTC,CASSYGQGRQETQYF
TRBV20-1,14,TRBJ2-7,-,TRBD1,TGCAGTGCTAGCTCCTTGGACAGGACCTACGAGCAGTACTTC,CSASSLDRTYEQYF
TRBV18,14,TRBJ2-5,once,-,TGTGCCAGCTCACCACGGCACAGTCAAGAGACCCAGTACTTC,CASSPRHSQETQYF
TRBV28,15,TRBJ2-1,-,TRBD1,TGTGCCAGCAGCGCTACAGGGGAGTTCTACAATGAGCAGTTCTTC,CASSATGEFYNEQFF
TRBV6-2/TRBV6-3,13,TRBJ1-6,-,-,TGTGCCAGCTTAACCCAAGATGGGTCACCCCTCCACTTT,CASLTQDGSPLHF
TRBV6-6,14,TRBJ1-1,-,TRBD1,TGTGCCAGCAGCTCCGACAGGGGGGCGACTGAAGCTTTCTTT,CASSSDRGATEAFF
TRBV20-1,15,TRBJ2-5,once,TRBD2,TGCAGTGCTAACCTTCTAGCGGGAGATTCGGAGACCCAGTACTTC,CSANLLAGDSETQYF
TRBV3-1,13,TRBJ1-3,-,-,TGTGCCAGCAGCCGCTCGACGACGAACACCATATATTTT,CASSRSTTNTIYF
TRBV20-1,12,TRBJ2-7,-,TRBD2,TGCAGTGCCAATGGACTAGTCTACGAGCAGTACTTC,CSANGLVYEQYF
TRBV20-1,15,TRBJ2-3,few,TRBD2,TGCAGTGCTAGGTCACTAGCGGGAGGAACAGATACGCAGTATTTT,CSARSLAGGTDTQYF
TRBV29-1,13,TRBJ2-3,many,TRBD2,TGCAGCGCCAGCGGGAGGGCCGCAGATACGCAGTATTTT,CSASGRAADTQYF
TRBV6-2/TRBV6-3,20,TRBJ2-6,-,TRBD2,TGTGCCAGCAGCCCCTTAGCGGGAGGAGTTGTTTCTTATGGGGCCAACGTCCTGACTTTC,CASSPLAGGVVSYGANVLTF
TRBV18,15,TRBJ2-3,once,-,TGTGCCAGCTCACCCCTCGCGGGGTACCAAGAGACCCAGTATTTT,CASSPLAGYQETQYF
TRBV4-2,18,TRBJ1-1,-,-,TGTGCCAGCAGCCAAGATGAGAGCGGCAACCCCTCGGACACTGAAGCTTTCTTT,CASSQDESGNPSDTEAFF
TRBV11-2,15,TRBJ2-7,-,TRBD1,TGTGCCAGCAGCGCTCTTGGACAGGGGATTTACGAGCAGTACTTC,CASSALGQGIYEQYF
TRBV5-1,13,TRBJ2-1,few,TRBD2,TGCGCCAGCAGCCTTGCGGCGGGGGATGAGCAGTTCTTC,CASSLAAGDEQFF
TRBV28,17,TRBJ2-7,few,-,TGTGCCAGCAGCTACCCTTCGAGGGTGGCGGACTCCTACGAGCAGTACTTC,CASSYPSRVADSYEQYF
TRBV27,13,TRBJ2-5,-,-,TGTGCCAGCAGTCGATTACATGAAGAGACCCAGTACTTC,CASSRLHEETQYF
TRBV28,15,TRBJ2-1,few,TRBD2,TGTGCCAGCAGTACCCCTAGCGGGAGTGACGGTGAGCAGTTCTTC,CASSTPSGSDGEQFF
TRBV4-3,14,TRBJ2-7,-,-,TGCGCCAGCATCCAAGCGGGGGACAGGGACGAGCAGTACTTC,CASIQAGDRDEQYF
TRBV29-1,13,TRBJ2-3,-,-,TGCAGCGGCAGAAAATCTAGCACAGATACGCAGTATTTT,CSGRKSSTDTQYF
TRBV3-1,15,TRBJ2-5,-,-,TGTGCCAGCAGCCAAGGACTCAGGGGCCAAGAGACCCAGTACTTC,CASSQGLRGQETQYF